This T cell receptor (beta chain) was profiled in a study of beta chain features in type 1 diabetes. Overall study: Age and gender were similar between patients and healthy donors, as were cell yields.

This clone has at least ten counts. Its target is unknown. The study reverse transcribed the entire isolated RNA, so it sequenced expressed TCRB transcripts. Produced via immunoSEQ multiplex PCR; TCRdb's table is partial and in-frame only. The sample lists 120,000 or so clones; approximately 15% were seen once. The CDR3 length is 14 residues. The V end lost 5 bases, the J end lost 0 bases, and 11 bases lay between the germline ends. CDR1 SEHNR and CDR2 FQNEAQ come from the germline V gene (reference sequence). Study findings and constraints: Within each of all four CD4+ subsets, Type 1 diabetes patients had TCRB CDR3s that were moderately but significantly shorter.

Sequenced material: central memory CD4+ T cells from blood. The receptor was derived from a man aged 18-30 years with type 1 diabetes. The gene calls are TRBV7-9 and TRBJ2-7; no clear D gene. The CDR3 is CASSPFGGSYEQYF. CDR3 in DNA: TGTGCCAGCAGCCCATTTGGCGGCTCCTACGAGCAGTACTTC.